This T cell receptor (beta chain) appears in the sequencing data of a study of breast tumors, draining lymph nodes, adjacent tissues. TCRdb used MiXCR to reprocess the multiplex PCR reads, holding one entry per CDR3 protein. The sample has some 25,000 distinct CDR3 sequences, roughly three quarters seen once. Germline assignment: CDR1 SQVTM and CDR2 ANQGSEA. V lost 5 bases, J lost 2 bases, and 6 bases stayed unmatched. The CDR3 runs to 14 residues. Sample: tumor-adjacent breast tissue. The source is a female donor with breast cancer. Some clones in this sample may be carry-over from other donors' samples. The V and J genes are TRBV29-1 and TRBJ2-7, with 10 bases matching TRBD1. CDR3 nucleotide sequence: TGCAGCGTTAGAGGGACAGGGGCCGCCTACGAGCAGTACTTC. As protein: CSVRGTGAAYEQYF.